Presented here are 9 T cell receptor beta chains from one specimen sequenced in a study of cytomegalovirus exposure and HLA in healthy donors. PCR involved 60 Vbeta and 13 Jbeta primers. Sequenced by immunoSEQ multiplex PCR; TCRdb stores in-frame clones only, minus some. The sample contains approximately 220,000 clones, roughly four fifths of which appear only once. The sample consisted of PBMCs. All receptors come from a girl aged 10-17 years in good health and CMV-seronegative.

CDR3 sequence reads: CASKAGPNTEAFF. The CDR3, as DNA: TGTGCCAGCAAGGCGGGCCCGAACACTGAAGCTTTCTTT. The J gene is TRBJ1-1, the V gene TRBV6-5; the D is unclear. CDR1 MNHEY and CDR2 SVGAGI come from the germline V gene. The length of the CDR3 is 13 residues. With 7 bases removed from V and 1 base from J, the gap between germline ends came to 10 bases.

This chain links TRBV5-6 with TRBJ1-2, with 7 positions matching TRBD1. The V and J ends lost 3 bases and 7 bases, in that order; junction bases with no gene match: 18. The CDR3 sequence is 17 residues long. The V gene's germline CDR1 is SGHDT and CDR2 YYEEEE. CDR3 sequence: CASSSGGGFAAGGGYTF. The CDR3 coding sequence is TGTGCCAGCAGCTCCGGAGGAGGGTTTGCCGCAGGGGGTGGCTACACCTTC.

The chain is built from TRBV11-3 and TRBJ2-1; D is uncertain. Germline V lookup: CDR1 SGHNT, CDR2 YENEEA. Trimming left V 1 base short and J 0 bases short, with 13 bases between. The CDR3 has 17 residues. CDR3 bases: TGTGCCAGCAGCTTAGCTTCTCTTAGGAGCTCCTACAATGAGCAGTTCTTC. Translation: CASSLASLRSSYNEQFF.

CDR3 region: CATSRSGTGGEKLFF. The CDR3 DNA reads as TGTGCCACCAGCAGGTCCGGGACAGGCGGGGAAAAACTGTTTTTT. This rearrangement joins TRBV15 to TRBJ1-4; 8 bases are a match to TRBD1. V shed 3 bases, J shed 8 bases, and the junction held 8 bases outside the gene matches. Per the germline V gene, CDR1 is LNHNV and CDR2 is YYDKDF (reference sequence). This CDR3 region has 15 residues. Drawing the rest from reference TRBV15 and TRBJ1-4, the complete variable domain is DAMVIQNPRYQVTQFGKPVTLSCSQTLNHNVMYWYQQKSSQAPKLLFHYYDKDFNNEADTPDNFQSRRPNTSFCFLDIRSPGLGDTAMYLCATSRSGTGGEKLFFGSGTQLSVL.

The chain carries TRBV7-8 and TRBJ1-2; 11 bases are a match to TRBD1. The CDR3 totals 15 residues. Germline assignment: CDR1 SGHVS and CDR2 FQNEAQ. V gave up 4 bases and J gave up 5 bases; unmatched junction bases: 6. CDR3 amino acids: CASSSKGQGAYGYTF. The CDR3 DNA reads as TGTGCCAGCAGCTCGAAAGGACAGGGGGCTTATGGCTACACCTTC. The entire variable domain, with the rest obtained from reference TRBV7-8 and TRBJ1-2, is as follows: GAGVSQSPRYKVAKRGQDVALRCDPISGHVSLFWYQQALGQGPEFLTYFQNEAQLDKSGLPSDRFFAERPEGSVSTLKIQRTQQEDSAVYLCASSSKGQGAYGYTFGSGTRLTVV.

The chain employs TRBV2 and TRBJ2-7; 10 bases map to TRBD1. V lost 4 bases and J lost 5; bases outside the gene matches: 17. This CDR3 has 18 residues. Germline V gives CDR1 SNHLY, CDR2 FYNNEI. The CDR3 DNA reads TGTGCCAGCAGTGGACAGGGGGCGCCCTTTCCCAGTATAAACGAGCAGTACTTC. It codes for CASSGQGAPFPSINEQYF.

The CDR3 nucleotides are TGTGCCGGAGGCGGGGTGGTGGAGCAGTACTTC. Translating gives CAGGGVVEQYF. The chain joins TRBV30 to TRBJ2-7, with TRBD2 as a possible D gene (6 bases). This CDR3 is built from 11 residues. The ends were cut back, 8 bases at V and 7 bases at J, with 15 bases in the middle. Germline CDR1 GTSNPN, CDR2 SVGIG (reference sequence).

On this clone itself: At the DNA level, this CDR3 is encoded by other sequences in the same sample as well. This sequence joins TRBV7-9 and TRBJ1-6, with D uncertain. CDR1 and CDR2 (germline): SEHNR, FQNEAQ (reference sequence). CDR3 size: 12 residues. V lost 5 bases, J lost 5 bases, and 4 bases lay in between. CDR3 in amino acids: CASSRDNSPLHF. The CDR3 DNA sequence: TGTGCCAGCAGCCGGGATAATTCACCCCTCCACTTT. Filled out from reference TRBV7-9 and TRBJ1-6, the complete variable domain reads DTGVSQNPRHKITKRGQNVTFRCDPISEHNRLYWYRQTLGQGPEFLTYFQNEAQLEKSRLLSDRFSAERPKGSFSTLEIQRTEQGDSAMYLCASSRDNSPLHFGNGTRLTVT.

V and J are TRBV6-1 and TRBJ1-2; 7 nucleotides line up with TRBD1. The CDR3 sequence is 14 residues long. Germline-derived CDR1 and CDR2 are MNHNS and SASEGT. Losses at the gene ends were 7 bases for V and 5 bases for J; bases not matched to a gene: 10. The CDR3 DNA sequence: TGTGCCAGCATCAACAGGGGCGGTGGGTATGGCTACACCTTC. As protein: CASINRGGGYGYTF.